The text below deals with one T cell receptor beta chain. What it binds is not known. PCR primers comprised 60 Vbeta and 13 Jbeta primers. Generated by immunoSEQ multiplex PCR, the TCRdb table keeps only in-frame clones and is missing some. The sample shows about 200,000 clones, about 77% of them seen only once. The germline V gene encodes CDR1 LGHNA and CDR2 YNFKEQ. Trimming took 4 bases from V and 3 from J; bases not matched to a gene: 1. The CDR3 has 15 residues. This entry is derived from a study of cytomegalovirus exposure and HLA in healthy donors. Overall study: Researchers found that just over 80% of 300 to 450 genotyped donors fell within the Caucasian-associated ancestry cluster.

Study-level results: The classifier reportedly diagnosed cytomegalovirus status with high specificity and sensitivity.

This rearrangement joins TRBV4-2 to TRBJ2-3; 13 bases fit TRBD2. The sequence came from a woman aged 25 to 39 in good health and CMV-seronegative. Material for sequencing was PBMCs. The CDR3 DNA follows: TGTGCCAGCAGCCCGACTAGCGGGGGGACAGATACGCAGTATTTT. It is translated as CASSPTSGGTDTQYF.